The next 5 T cell receptor beta chains were all read from a single sample in a study of CD8 T cells in Susac syndrome. RNA amounts of roughly 0.45 to 1 ug underwent reverse transcription with random hexamers. TCRdb re-called the immunoSEQ multiplex PCR reads with MiXCR, one entry per CDR3 protein. Counted here are over 130,000 distinct CDR3 sequences, approximately 96% occurring once; the ten biggest clones make up approximately 0.11%. Material: CD4+ T cells from PBMCs. These receptors were obtained from a human donor with multiple sclerosis.

The chain joins TRBV5-4 to TRBJ2-3; 7 positions match TRBD1. The V gene's germline CDR1 is SGHNT and CDR2 YYREEE (reference sequence). Trimming took 4 bases from V and 6 from J; bases not matched to a gene: 11. This CDR3 region has 15 residues. The CDR3 coding sequence is TGTGCCAGCAGCATAGCCGGACAGGCGGAGGATACGCAGTATTTT. Protein product: CASSIAGQAEDTQYF.

V usage is TRBV12-3 or TRBV12-4 and J usage is TRBJ2-1, with unresolved D. V was pared by 6 bases and J by 7 bases, with 7 bases between. The length of the CDR3 is 11 residues. CDR3 bases: TGTGCCAGCAGCCCGGGTAATGAGCAGTTCTTC. Encoded protein: CASSPGNEQFF.

The V call is TRBV12-3 or TRBV12-4, the J call TRBJ2-1; TRBD1 matches at 8 bases. The ends lost 6 bases at V and 6 bases at J; junction bases unmatched: 13. The CDR3 contains 16 residues. As DNA, the CDR3 is TGTGCCAGCAGATACAGGAGGACAGGGTTTGGCAATGAGCAGTTCTTC. Its protein is CASRYRRTGFGNEQFF.

The chain carries TRBV20-1 and TRBJ1-6; 7 bases line up with TRBD1. In germline, CDR1 is DFQATT, CDR2 SNEGSKA (reference sequence). Losses at the gene ends were 5 bases for V and 9 bases for J; bases not matched to a gene: 7. This CDR3 is built from 13 residues. CDR3 sequence reads: CSALRGWSSPLHF. DNA for the CDR3: TGCAGTGCTCTCAGGGGGTGGAGTTCACCCCTCCACTTT.

V gene TRBV23-1 combines with J gene TRBJ1-5; TRBD1 might be the D (5 bases). TRBV23-1 is noted as an ORF with a role that remains uncertain. CDR3 length: 16 residues. V was cut by 0 bases and J by 3 bases, with 12 bases left in between. The CDR3 coding sequence is TGCGCCAGCAGTCAATCCGGAGGAGGGGACAATCAGCCCCAGCATTTT. Translation gives CASSQSGGGDNQPQHF.